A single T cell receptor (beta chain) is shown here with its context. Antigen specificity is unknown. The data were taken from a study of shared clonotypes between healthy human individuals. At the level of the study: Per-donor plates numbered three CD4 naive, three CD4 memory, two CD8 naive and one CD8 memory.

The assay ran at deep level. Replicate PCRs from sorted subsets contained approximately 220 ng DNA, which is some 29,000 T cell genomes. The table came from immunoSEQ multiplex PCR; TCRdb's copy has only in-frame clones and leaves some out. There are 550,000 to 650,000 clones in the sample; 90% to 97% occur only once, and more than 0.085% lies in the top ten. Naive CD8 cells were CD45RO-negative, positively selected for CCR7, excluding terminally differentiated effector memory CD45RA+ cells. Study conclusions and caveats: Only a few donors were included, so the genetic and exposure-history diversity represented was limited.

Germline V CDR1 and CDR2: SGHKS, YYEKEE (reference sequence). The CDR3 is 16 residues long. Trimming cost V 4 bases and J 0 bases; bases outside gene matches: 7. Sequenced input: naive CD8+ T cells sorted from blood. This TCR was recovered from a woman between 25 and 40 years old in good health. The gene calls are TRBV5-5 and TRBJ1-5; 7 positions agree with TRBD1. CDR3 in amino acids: CASSLGTAYSNQPQHF. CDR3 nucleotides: TGTGCCAGCAGCCTAGGGACAGCTTATAGCAATCAGCCCCAGCATTTT.